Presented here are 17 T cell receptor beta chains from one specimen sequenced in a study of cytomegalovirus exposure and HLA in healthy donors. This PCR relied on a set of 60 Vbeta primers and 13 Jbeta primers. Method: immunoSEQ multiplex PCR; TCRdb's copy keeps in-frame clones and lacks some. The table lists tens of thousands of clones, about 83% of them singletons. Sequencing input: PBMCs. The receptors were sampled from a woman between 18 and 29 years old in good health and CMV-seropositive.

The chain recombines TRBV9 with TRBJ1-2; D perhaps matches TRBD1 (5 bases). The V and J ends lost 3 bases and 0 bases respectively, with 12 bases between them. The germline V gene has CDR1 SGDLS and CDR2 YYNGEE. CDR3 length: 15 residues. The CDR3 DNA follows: TGTGCCAGCAGCGCTCAGACAGCCGCTAACTATGGCTACACCTTC. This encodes CASSAQTAANYGYTF.

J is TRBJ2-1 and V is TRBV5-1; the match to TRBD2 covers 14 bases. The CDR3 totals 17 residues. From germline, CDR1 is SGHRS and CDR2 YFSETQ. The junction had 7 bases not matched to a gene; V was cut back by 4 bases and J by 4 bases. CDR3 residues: CASSQGTSGSKYNEQFF. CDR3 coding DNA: TGCGCCAGCAGCCAAGGGACTAGCGGGAGTAAGTACAATGAGCAGTTCTTC. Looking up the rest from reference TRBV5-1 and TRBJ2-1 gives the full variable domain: KAGVTQTPRYLIKTRGQQVTLSCSPISGHRSVSWYQQTPGQGLQFLFEYFSETQRNKGNFPGRFSGRQFSNSRSEMNVSTLELGDSALYLCASSQGTSGSKYNEQFFGPGTRLTVL.

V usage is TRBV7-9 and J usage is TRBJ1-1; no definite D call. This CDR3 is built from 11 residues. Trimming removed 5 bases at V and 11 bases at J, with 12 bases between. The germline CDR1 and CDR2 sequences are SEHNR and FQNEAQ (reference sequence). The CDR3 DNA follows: TGTGCCAGCAGCCGAGGGAGGCGCGCTTTCTTT. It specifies CASSRGRRAFF.

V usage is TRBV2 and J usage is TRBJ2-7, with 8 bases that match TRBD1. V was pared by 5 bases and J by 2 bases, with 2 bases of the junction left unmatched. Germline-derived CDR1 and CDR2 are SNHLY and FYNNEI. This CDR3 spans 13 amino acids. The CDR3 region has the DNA TGTGCCAGCAGTCGACAGGGGACCTACGAGCAGTACTTC. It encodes CASSRQGTYEQYF.

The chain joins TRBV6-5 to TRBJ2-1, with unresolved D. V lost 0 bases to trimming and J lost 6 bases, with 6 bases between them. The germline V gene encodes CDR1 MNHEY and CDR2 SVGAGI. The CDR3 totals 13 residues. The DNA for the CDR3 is TGTGCCAGCAGTTACTCCACGGTCAATGAGCAGTTCTTC. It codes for CASSYSTVNEQFF.

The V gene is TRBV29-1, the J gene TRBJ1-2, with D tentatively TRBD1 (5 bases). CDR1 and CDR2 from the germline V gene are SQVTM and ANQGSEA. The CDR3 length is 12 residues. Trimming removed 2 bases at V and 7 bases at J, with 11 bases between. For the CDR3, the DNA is TGCAGCGTTGAAAGTCCGGGGGGTGGCTACACCTTC. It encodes CSVESPGGGYTF.

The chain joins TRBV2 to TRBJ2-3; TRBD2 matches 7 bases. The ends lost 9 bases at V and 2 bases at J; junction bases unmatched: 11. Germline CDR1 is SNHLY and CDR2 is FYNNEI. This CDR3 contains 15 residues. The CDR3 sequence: CASVLSSGTTDTQYF. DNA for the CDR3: TGTGCCAGTGTGCTTTCTAGCGGCACCACAGATACGCAGTATTTT. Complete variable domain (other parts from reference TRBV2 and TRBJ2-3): EPEVTQTPSHQVTQMGQEVILRCVPISNHLYFYWYRQILGQKVEFLVSFYNNEISEKSEIFDDQFSVERPDGSNFTLKIRSTKLEDSAMYFCASVLSSGTTDTQYFGPGTRLTVL.

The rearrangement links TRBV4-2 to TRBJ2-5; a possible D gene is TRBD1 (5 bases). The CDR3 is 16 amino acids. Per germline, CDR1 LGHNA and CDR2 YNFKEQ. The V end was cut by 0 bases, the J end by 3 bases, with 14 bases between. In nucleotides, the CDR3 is TGTGCCAGCAGCCAAGACCCCGGGCAGGGTGAAGAGACCCAGTACTTC. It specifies CASSQDPGQGEETQYF.

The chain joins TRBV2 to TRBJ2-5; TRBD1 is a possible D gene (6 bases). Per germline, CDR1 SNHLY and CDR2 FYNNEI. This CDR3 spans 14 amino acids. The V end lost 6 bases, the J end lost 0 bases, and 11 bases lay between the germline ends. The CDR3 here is CASRRRQDQETQYF. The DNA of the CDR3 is TGTGCCAGCAGGAGAAGACAGGACCAAGAGACCCAGTACTTC.

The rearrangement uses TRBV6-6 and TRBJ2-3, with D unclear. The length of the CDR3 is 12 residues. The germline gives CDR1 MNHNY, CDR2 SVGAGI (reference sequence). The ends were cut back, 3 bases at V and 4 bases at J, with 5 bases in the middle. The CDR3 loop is CASSYIADTQYF. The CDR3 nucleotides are TGTGCCAGCAGTTATATTGCAGATACGCAGTATTTT.

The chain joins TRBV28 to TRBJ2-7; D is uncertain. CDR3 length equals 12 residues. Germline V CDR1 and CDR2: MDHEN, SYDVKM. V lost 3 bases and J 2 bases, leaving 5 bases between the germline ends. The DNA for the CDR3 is TGTGCCAGCAGTTTCAGTACCTACGAGCAGTACTTC. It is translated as CASSFSTYEQYF.

CDR3 nucleotide sequence: TGTGCCAGCAGCTCGGGGGAGAACACTGAAGCTTTCTTT. Its protein product is CASSSGENTEAFF. V gene TRBV21-1 combines with J gene TRBJ1-1. TRBV21-1 is recorded as a pseudogene. This CDR3 comprises 13 residues.

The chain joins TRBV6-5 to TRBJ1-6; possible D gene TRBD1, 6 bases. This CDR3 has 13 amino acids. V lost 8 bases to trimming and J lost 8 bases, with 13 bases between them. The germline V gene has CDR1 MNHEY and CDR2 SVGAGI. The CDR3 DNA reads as TGTGCCAGCCAGGGGTGGGTAGATTCACCCCTCCACTTT. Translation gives CASQGWVDSPLHF.

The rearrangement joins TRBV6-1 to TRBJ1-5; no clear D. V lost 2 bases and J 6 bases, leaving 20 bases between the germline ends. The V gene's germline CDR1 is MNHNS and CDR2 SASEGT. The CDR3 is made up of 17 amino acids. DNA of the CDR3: TGTGCCAGCAGTGAAAGAGGTGCGGGCATTCCGGGTCAGCCCCAGCATTTT. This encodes CASSERGAGIPGQPQHF.

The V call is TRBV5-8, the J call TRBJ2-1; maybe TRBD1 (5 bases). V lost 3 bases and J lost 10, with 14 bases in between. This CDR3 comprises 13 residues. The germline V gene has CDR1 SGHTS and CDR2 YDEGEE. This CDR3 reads CASSYQGPREQFF. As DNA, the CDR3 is TGTGCCAGCAGCTACCAGGGCCCCAGAGAGCAGTTCTTC.

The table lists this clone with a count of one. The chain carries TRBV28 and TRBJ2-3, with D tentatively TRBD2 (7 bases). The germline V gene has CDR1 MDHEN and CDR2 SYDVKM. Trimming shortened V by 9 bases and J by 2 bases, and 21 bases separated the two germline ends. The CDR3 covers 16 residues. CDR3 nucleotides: TGTGCCAGACTACAGGGCGGGCTAGCGGCCACAGATACGCAGTATTTT. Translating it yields CARLQGGLAATDTQYF.

CDR3 residues: CASSLGGGPNYYGYTF. For the CDR3, the DNA is TGTGCCAGCAGCTTGGGTGGAGGGCCCAATTACTATGGCTACACCTTC. The V call is TRBV7-9, the J call TRBJ1-2; D gene ambiguous. The CDR3 extends over 16 amino acids. CDR1 is SEHNR and CDR2 is FQNEAQ in the germline V gene (reference sequence). V was pared by 3 bases and J by 3 bases, with 17 bases between.